A selection of T cell receptor beta chains follows, all from one sample in a study of cytomegalovirus exposure and HLA in healthy donors. The assay was immunoSEQ multiplex PCR, and TCRdb's table has in-frame clones only and misses some. The profile shows about 110,000 clones, more than 75% of them singletons. Sample: PBMCs. These receptors all stem from a man aged 30-40 years in good health and CMV-seropositive. The conserved cysteine and the conserved F or W are not part of the CDR3 here.

v_gene: TRBV6-5; j_gene: TRBJ1-1; CDR3aa: ASSYLDRRYTEAF
v_gene: TRBV5-1; j_gene: TRBJ1-1; CDR3aa: ASRQAVSNTEAF
v_gene: TRBV29-1; j_gene: TRBJ1-5; CDR3aa: SGRGRAQPQH
v_gene: TRBV6-6; j_gene: TRBJ2-1; CDR3aa: ASSYASGLYNEQF
v_gene: TRBV29-1; j_gene: TRBJ2-2; CDR3aa: SAGSGELF
v_gene: TRBV30; j_gene: TRBJ2-7; CDR3aa: AWNLGRASYEQY
v_gene: TRBV30; j_gene: TRBJ1-1; CDR3aa: AWSALQFMNTEAF
v_gene: TRBV5-1; j_gene: TRBJ2-7; CDR3aa: ASSFPQGGSYEQY
v_gene: TRBV7-6; j_gene: TRBJ1-6; CDR3aa: ASSLDQGSNSPLH
v_gene: TRBV7-3; j_gene: TRBJ2-3; CDR3aa: ASSSGLSTDTQY
v_gene: TRBV1; j_gene: TRBJ2-2; CDR3aa: TSSQRPGKRTGELF
v_gene: TRBV7-6; j_gene: TRBJ1-5; CDR3aa: ASSEHSNQPQH
v_gene: TRBV7-3; j_gene: TRBJ1-6; CDR3aa: ASSPSPDRDSPLH
v_gene: TRBV11-2; j_gene: -; CDR3aa: ASSSRGAAGGTYEQY
v_gene: TRBV6-4; j_gene: TRBJ1-5; CDR3aa: ASSETGGAGQPQH
v_gene: TRBV5-1; j_gene: TRBJ1-2; CDR3aa: ASSLGTQYGYT
v_gene: TRBV7-9; j_gene: TRBJ1-6; CDR3aa: SSSVNRVFGDNSPLH
v_gene: TRBV5-6; j_gene: TRBJ2-1; CDR3aa: ASSLGGSGGPGPYNEQF
v_gene: TRBV29-1; j_gene: TRBJ1-5; CDR3aa: SVGSGLGQPQH
v_gene: TRBV6-1; j_gene: TRBJ1-1; CDR3aa: ASSERPLGQNTEAF
v_gene: TRBV6-5; j_gene: TRBJ2-1; CDR3aa: ASSYSPGPGYNEQF
v_gene: TRBV19; j_gene: TRBJ2-5; CDR3aa: ASSVWGSLAGFKAETQY